The clone carrying this T cell receptor (beta chain) was seen more than once but under ten times. Per the original methods: Researchers report that nucleated cell counts were estimated from reference gene primer amplification. The method was immunoSEQ multiplex PCR; TCRdb's version includes in-frame clones alone and lacks a portion of them. V, J and clone size were drawn from that table, and D and trimming were deduced from the DNA. This sample has tens of thousands of clones, with approximately 86% found just once. This specimen comes from a study of blood T cell repertoires in COVID-19. Study context: Both acute and convalescent COVID-19 samples were obtained from the United States, Italy and Spain. PBMCs, B-cell-depleted T cells, or T cells provided the cDNA or gDNA that made up the material.

This CDR3 contains 17 residues. CDR1 is MNHNS, CDR2 SASEGT, per germline. J gave up 3 bases and V 3 bases, and 8 bases lay outside the gene matches. The TCR was taken from a man in his fifties or sixties with acute or convalescent COVID-19. Sample: peripheral blood. The gene calls are TRBV6-1 and TRBJ1-4, with 9 nucleotides matching TRBD1. CDR3 DNA: TGTGCCAGCAGTGAGACGGGACAGGGTTTTGCTAATGAAAAACTGTTTTTT. Its protein product is CASSETGQGFANEKLFF.